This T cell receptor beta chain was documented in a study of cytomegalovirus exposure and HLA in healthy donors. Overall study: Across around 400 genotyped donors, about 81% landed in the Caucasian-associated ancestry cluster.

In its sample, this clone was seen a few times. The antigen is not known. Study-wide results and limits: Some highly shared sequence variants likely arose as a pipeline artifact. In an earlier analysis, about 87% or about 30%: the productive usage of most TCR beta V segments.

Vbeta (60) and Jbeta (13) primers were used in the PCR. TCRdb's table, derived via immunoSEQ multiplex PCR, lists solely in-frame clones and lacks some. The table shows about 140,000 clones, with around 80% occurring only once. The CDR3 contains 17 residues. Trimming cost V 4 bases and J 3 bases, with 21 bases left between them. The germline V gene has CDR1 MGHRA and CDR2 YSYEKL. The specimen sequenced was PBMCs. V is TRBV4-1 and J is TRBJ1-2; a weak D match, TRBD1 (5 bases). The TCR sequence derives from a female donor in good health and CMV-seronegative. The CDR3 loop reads CASSRPIGWGLDYGYTF. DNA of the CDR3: TGCGCCAGCAGCCGCCCTATCGGGTGGGGACTCGACTATGGCTACACCTTC.